This T cell receptor (beta chain) came from a study of glioma-infiltrating T cells after dendritic cell vaccination. Study-wide results and limits: Higher TCR clonality did not directly relate to longer survival.

Trimming pared 3 bases from V and 0 bases from J, leaving 15 bases between. The CDR3 is made up of 16 amino acids. In germline, CDR1 is SGHRS, CDR2 YFSETQ. The primer mix had 60 V beta and 13 J beta primers. Repertoires were generated with immunoSEQ multiplex PCR, while TCRdb's copy carries only in-frame clones and drops some. The data hold 80,000 to 100,000 clones, with 70% to 80% observed a single time. A remark on this clone: Its target is not known.

V usage is TRBV5-1 and J usage is TRBJ1-2; the D gene is possibly TRBD1 (6 bases). The material was blood, obtained before dendritic cell vaccination. This sequence originates from a human donor with glioblastoma. The CDR3 is CASSSNQGPPNYGYTF. DNA of the CDR3: TGCGCCAGCAGCTCTAACCAGGGGCCCCCTAACTATGGCTACACCTTC.